This T cell receptor (beta chain) was recovered during a study of control samples from healthy donors and cancer patients. Concerning this clone: The sample contains more than one DNA sequence encoding this CDR3.

This CDR3 comprises 14 residues. Germline loops: CDR1 SGHTA, CDR2 FQGTGA. Deletions cut 3 bases from V and 2 bases from J, with 9 bases between. Some clones are missing from TCRdb's copy, which holds only in-frame ones; the method was immunoSEQ multiplex PCR. The sample consists of 110,000 or so clones, around nine tenths of them appearing once. The sequence came from a woman in her forties or fifties in good health. Material: blood. V and J are TRBV7-3 and TRBJ2-3; D is undetermined. The DNA of the CDR3 is TGTGCCAGCAGCTTGGGAACTTCCACAGATACGCAGTATTTT. Its translation is CASSLGTSTDTQYF.